This entry is about one T cell receptor beta chain. Sequencing was performed with immunoSEQ multiplex PCR; in TCRdb, only in-frame clones are kept and a portion is missing. The sample lists 1.5 million to 2.5 million clones; around 96% were seen once. These data are taken from a study of shared clonotypes between healthy human individuals. CD8 cells classed as naive were CD45RO-negative and positively selected for CCR7, excluding terminally differentiated effector memory CD45RA+ cells. Source material: naive CD8+ T cells sorted from blood. The receptor was isolated from a man younger than 30 in good health.

In DNA form, the CDR3 reads TGCGCCAGCAGTGAGAGTCGAGGTCTCGTAGATAACTATGGCTACACCTTC. Translating it yields CASSESRGLVDNYGYTF. J is TRBJ1-2 and V is TRBV10-2; no reliable D call. The CDR3 spans 17 residues. In germline, CDR1 is WSHSY, CDR2 SAAADI. Trimming took off 2 bases at V and 1 base at J, with 17 bases between the two ends.